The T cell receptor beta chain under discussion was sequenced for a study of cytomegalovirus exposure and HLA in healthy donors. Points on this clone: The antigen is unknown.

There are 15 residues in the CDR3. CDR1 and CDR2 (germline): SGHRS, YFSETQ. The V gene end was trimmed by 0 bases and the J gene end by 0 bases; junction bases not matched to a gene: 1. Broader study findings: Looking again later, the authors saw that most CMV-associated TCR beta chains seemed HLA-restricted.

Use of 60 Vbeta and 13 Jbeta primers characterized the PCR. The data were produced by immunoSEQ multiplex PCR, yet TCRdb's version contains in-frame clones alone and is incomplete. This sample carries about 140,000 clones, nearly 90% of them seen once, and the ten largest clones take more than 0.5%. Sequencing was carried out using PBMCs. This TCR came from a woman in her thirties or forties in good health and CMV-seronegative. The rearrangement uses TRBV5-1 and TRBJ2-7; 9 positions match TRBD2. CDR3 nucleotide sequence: TGCGCCAGCAGCTTGGGCGGGGGGGCCTCCTACGAGCAGTACTTC. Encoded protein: CASSLGGGASYEQYF.